This TCR beta chain was obtained from a study of cytomegalovirus exposure and HLA in healthy donors (dated by TCRdb to between 2016 and 2019). For the wider study: An earlier analysis of roughly 630 of the donors reported about 290 Gb of sequence data and more than 90 million unique TCR beta sequences from about 200 million T cells. Approximately 300 gigabases of sequencing data and roughly 80 million unique TCR sequences made up an early release that covered under 750 HLA-typed donors. Of the approximately 400 genotyped donors, approximately 83% fell in the genetic ancestry cluster associated with self-reported Caucasian donors. The study was designed to test whether signatures of past pathogen exposure could be identified by cataloging public T cell receptors. Using immunosequencing, the study profiled T cell repertoires from about 650 subjects and related those repertoires to cytomegalovirus serostatus. A separate validation cohort of roughly 110 different subjects was used in addition to the approximately 700-subject first cohort. High-throughput TCR immunosequencing, statistical association of individual TCRs with disease status, and machine learning were combined to predict cytomegalovirus infection status. To study patterns of TCR occurrence, a later analysis re-analyzed previously published TCR beta repertoires from hundreds of donors and added high-resolution HLA genotyping. In the later analysis, no new phenotypic data were used to find candidate immune exposures; instead, reliance was placed on TCR beta sequences and their occurrence across donors. An earlier analysis of approximately 580 of the donors used high-throughput TCR beta sequencing to judge whether each TCR beta V gene segment behaved as functional or pseudogenic. Alongside the repertoire data, information on donor age, sex, ethnicity and CMV serostatus was compiled. In a later genetic analysis, genome-wide SNP genotypes for about 60% of the 666 donors were used, and that subset was treated as a discovery cohort. All discovery cohort repertoires had been generated using a single sequencing platform. Both class I and class II loci were covered by HLA typing, at four-digit resolution. The number of donors typed differed by locus, with about 629-640 for A, B, C, DRB1 and DQB1, over 500 for DQA1, nearly 610 for DPA1, and roughly 450 for DPB1. Four or five DR-DQ haplotypes were handled as single units for association and clustering, since linkage in the cohort was strong. Across 398 genotyped donors of the cohort, an average of roughly 250,000 unique TCR beta nucleotide sequences per donor were sequenced, and roughly 20% of those sequences were non-productive.

The cohort comprised 550 to 700 healthy bone marrow donors. Cohort members were all nominally healthy when sampled, although unrecorded immune exposures were likely present. The donor tested CMV seronegative, placing the donor among the 352 seronegative members of the cohort. Each donor provided a peripheral blood sample, and peripheral blood mononuclear cells were used for TCR beta sequencing. The Qiagen DNeasy Blood Extraction Kit was used to extract genomic DNA from the blood cell samples. Including cysteine and phenylalanine, the CDR3 has 16 amino acids. Only the CDR3 part of the read is kept: 48 bases, read in frame from the first base. Trimming accounts for 2 bases at V and 4 bases at J, while the number of junction bases matched to no gene is 4. From a lookup of the germline V gene, CDR1 and CDR2 are MNHEY and SVGAGI. Study-level results and caveats: In a later analysis, the rate of TCR association differed among HLA loci, with DRB1 alleles having the most associated TCRs and HLA-C alleles having the fewest. A further reported finding was that TCR beta sequences accurately predicted the HLA-A and HLA-B alleles for most subjects in the first cohort. Most CMV-associated TCR beta chains appeared to be HLA-restricted in a later analysis, and the HLA associations seemed to be driven largely by CMV exposure. The authors suggested that the approach could potentially be extended to other disease states and immunological phenotypes. The earlier analysis of about 600 of the donors excluded 15 to 20 rarely observed V segments, including chromosome 9 orphons, because counts were too low. Specific HLA alleles were associated with 15,000 to 20,000 TCR beta sequences at a false discovery rate of 0.05 in a later analysis. A later analysis reported that several top co-occurrence clusters appeared linked to parvovirus B19, influenza, CMV and Epstein-Barr virus. A total of 150 or so TCR beta chains were listed by the study as associated with cytomegalovirus. The sequencing pipeline was judged likely to have produced a cluster of highly shared sequence variants as a technical artifact. Linkage disequilibrium might explain the correlated functional status among segregating V segments, but an unknown experimental factor could not be ruled out. A few of the identified cytomegalovirus-associated TCR beta chains were confirmed in vitro to be specific for cytomegalovirus antigens. For the cohort, immune exposure information was limited to CMV serostatus. Most TCR sequences were seen in very few donors, while some public TCRs were found in many individuals. Because the 87-base-pair reads could not distinguish some IMGT-functional V segments, including TRBV6-2 and TRBV6-3, those segments were excluded. The presence/absence analyses assumed that sequencing depth was roughly uniform across donors, and that assumption may not be true. In a later genetic analysis, a missense DCLRE1C variant was associated with V-gene and J-gene trimming of TCR beta chains, and the association was replicated in an independent cohort. Because some donors lacked HLA typing at each locus, the association tests relied only on the typed subset. In an earlier analysis of around 600 of the donors, most TCR beta V segments were observed in productive rearrangements about 87% or about 30% of the time, broadly matching IMGT annotations. The classifier was reported to diagnose cytomegalovirus status with high specificity and sensitivity in both the original and validation cohorts. When HLA alleles, especially DR and DQ, strongly co-occurred, TCR associations were difficult to assign to individual alleles. In this cohort, only TCR beta chains were sequenced, and detectable features were limited by the absence of alpha or paired-chain data. In a later analysis, HLA-associated TCR beta chains were found to be more clonally expanded and to have lower generation probabilities than equally common non-associated chains. Compared with the 666-donor mean, donors in an Asian-associated ancestry cluster had fewer N-insertions in productive TCRs, according to a later genetic analysis.

The protocol used for the library was the immunoSEQ multiplex PCR assay. For the multiplex PCR, a mixture combining 60 forward primers for TCR Vbeta segments and 13 reverse primers for TCR Jbeta segments was used. Amplification of the CDR3 region of rearranged TCR beta genes was performed with a multiplex PCR assay on genomic DNA. Amplified TCR beta libraries were sequenced as 87-base-pair reads on the Illumina HiSeq System. The study's own analysis went as follows. In a later analysis, some 80 million unique TCR beta chains were counted across the 690 or so repertoires, and roughly 11 million of these chains were shared by at least two donors. Raw reads were error-corrected and collapsed into unique sequences with a nearest-neighbor algorithm that merged closely related sequences to remove PCR and sequencing errors. Alignment of CDR3 sequences to IMGT reference sequences was used to assign V, D and J gene segments. For a sequence to be retained, a match of at least six nucleotides was required to both a V gene segment and a J gene segment. Rearrangements were classified as productive when the CDR3 lacked stop codons and remained in frame with V and J, and all other rearrangements were classified as non-productive. CDR3 was defined according to IMGT convention as the region running from the second conserved V-encoded cysteine to the conserved J-encoded phenylalanine. The earlier analysis of approximately 590 of the donors excluded any sequence lacking an unambiguous match to a single V gene segment. In an earlier analysis of several hundred of the donors, a V segment was called functional when productive rearrangements were above 56.7%, and segregating when the standard deviation between donors exceeded 5%. A statistical classification framework was built for diagnosing cytomegalovirus status from the catalog of TCR beta chain sequences. V and J gene assignment, in a later analysis, came from comparing TCR nucleotide sequences with IMGT/GENE-DB human TR gene sequences. A later analysis assigned CDR3 sequences and most-parsimonious VDJ recombination scenarios with the TCRdist pipeline. A later analysis defined each TCR beta chain by its CDR3 amino acid sequence plus V-gene family, and excluded reads lacking a unique V-gene family. To address suspected cross-contamination and a sequencing artifact, a later analysis removed 592 highly shared, low-generation-probability nucleotide sequences. A later analysis calculated a clonal expansion index for each public chain from normalized within-repertoire ranks of inferred template counts. A later analysis computed generation probabilities with a VDJ recombination model fitted to out-of-frame rearrangements, and checked the results against IGoR. In a later analysis, hypergeometric tests were used to score TCR-TCR, TCR-HLA and TCR-CMV co-occurrence, with a repertoire-size bias correction applied to TCR pairs. To estimate false discovery rates, a later analysis permuted the HLA or CMV assignments 20 times. A later analysis grouped co-occurring TCRs with DBSCAN, adding TCRdist sequence similarity when clustering within HLA-allele-positive subsets. Repertoires with fewer than 30,000 or more than 120,000 public chains, plus five repertoires with anomalous nucleotide sharing, were excluded from co-occurrence clustering. Sourced from immuneACCESS, this table was stored by TCRdb with only in-frame sequences that have V and J called. A share of the clones is absent; for the studies checked, an unresolved V gene accounts for under half, and the remainder has no known explanation. V and J calls and clone size are those listed in that table; D and trimming were worked out from the DNA. This sample has 120,000 or so clones in its table, and about 79% of those were observed once. 2.5% to 3.5% of the sample is in the top ten clones.

As regards this clone: Its recognized antigen is unknown. No base qualities exist here, and no much larger clone lies one base off it.

The sample was PBMCs. The receptor's source is a woman aged 45-65 years in good health and CMV-seronegative. This receptor chain uses TRBV6-5 and TRBJ2-7; TRBD2 fits 14 bases in the junction. CDR3 reads: CASSYTGTSGSYEQYF. The nucleotide sequence reads as follows: TGTGCCAGCAGTTACACTGGGACTAGCGGGAGTTACGAGCAGTACTTC.